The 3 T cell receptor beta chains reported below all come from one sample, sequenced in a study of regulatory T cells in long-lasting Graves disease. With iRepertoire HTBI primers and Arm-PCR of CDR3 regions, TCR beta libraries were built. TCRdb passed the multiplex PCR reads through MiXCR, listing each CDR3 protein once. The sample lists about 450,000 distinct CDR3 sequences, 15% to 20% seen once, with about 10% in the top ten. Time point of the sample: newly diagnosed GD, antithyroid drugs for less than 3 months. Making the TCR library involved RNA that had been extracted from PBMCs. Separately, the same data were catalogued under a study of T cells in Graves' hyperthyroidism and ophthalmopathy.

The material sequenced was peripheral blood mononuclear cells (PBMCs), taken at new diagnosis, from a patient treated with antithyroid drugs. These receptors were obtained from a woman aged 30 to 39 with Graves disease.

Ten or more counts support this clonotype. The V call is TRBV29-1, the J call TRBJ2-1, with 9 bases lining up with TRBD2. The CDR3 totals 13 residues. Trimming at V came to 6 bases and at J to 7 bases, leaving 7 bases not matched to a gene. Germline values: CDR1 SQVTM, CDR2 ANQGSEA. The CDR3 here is CSVAAGGGNEQFF. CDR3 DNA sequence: TGCAGCGTGGCAGCGGGAGGAGGAAATGAGCAGTTCTTC.

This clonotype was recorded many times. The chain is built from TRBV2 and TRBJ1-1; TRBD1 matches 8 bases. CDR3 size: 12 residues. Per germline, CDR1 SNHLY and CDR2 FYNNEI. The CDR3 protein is CGTRTGPSEAFF. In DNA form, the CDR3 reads TGTGGGACCCGGACAGGGCCCAGTGAAGCTTTCTTT. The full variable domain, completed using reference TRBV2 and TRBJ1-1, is EPEVTQTPSHQVTQMGQEVILRCVPISNHLYFYWYRQILGQKVEFLVSFYNNEISEKSEIFDDQFSVERPDGSNFTLKIRSTKLEDSAMYFCGTRTGPSEAFFGQGTRLTVV.

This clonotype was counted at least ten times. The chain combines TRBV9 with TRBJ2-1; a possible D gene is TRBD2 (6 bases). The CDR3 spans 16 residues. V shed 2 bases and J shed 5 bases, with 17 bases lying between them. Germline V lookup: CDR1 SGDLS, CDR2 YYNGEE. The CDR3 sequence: CASSVGGEWSNNEQFF. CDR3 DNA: TGTGCCAGCAGCGTGGGGGGAGAGTGGTCAAACAATGAGCAGTTCTTC.